This T cell receptor beta chain was captured in a study of neurological immune-mediated disorders. Whole-study context: Secondary progressive disease was present in 3, and relapsing-remitting disease in roughly 30, of the approximately 35 multiple sclerosis patients. Study-wide findings and caveats: The study found the most TCR clonal expansion in HTLV-1-associated myelopathy and the least in multiple sclerosis, below healthy controls.

This CDR3 is built from 14 residues. Germline CDR1 and CDR2: MNHEY and SVGAGI. This clonotype was detected many times. The antigen is unknown. At one of its ends the junction is not consistent with the germline gene, which may arise from a read error. For the unsorted libraries, 2 million PBMCs stored at -80 C served as input. 5'RACE employing 10-nucleotide random UMIs yielded the cDNA. TCRdb processed the 5' RACE reads anew with MiXCR; each CDR3 protein has one entry. The sample has approximately 26,000 distinct CDR3 sequences, around 3.4% seen once. This TCR was recovered from a woman in her twenties or thirties with multiple sclerosis. Sample: PBMCs. V is TRBV6-5 and J is TRBJ1-6; D gene uncertain. The CDR3 DNA is TGTGCCAGCAGTTTGGGTGGGTATAATTCACCCCTCAACTTT. Its protein product is CASSLGGYNSPLNF.